This T cell receptor (beta chain) was sequenced in a study of T cell responses to AZD1222 COVID-19 vaccine. The CDR3 spans 20 residues. V lost 1 base and J lost 5; bases outside the gene matches: 21. As to this clone: The antigen is unknown.

Profiling relied on immunoSEQ multiplex PCR, and the TCRdb table lists in-frame clones only, not all of them. Among 130,000 to 150,000 clones listed, roughly 88% were seen once. Overall study results and limits: Across spike, vaccine-associated CD4 TCRs were found, dominant at 160-218 and 743-854. A rise in Spike-specific TCR breadth and depth followed two AZD1222 doses. The study identified only five to seven AZD1222 recipients as seropositive at baseline. Unmutated variant regions are reportedly the target of nearly half of TCRs that are spike-specific.

This TCR was sampled from an adult in good health. Sequencing used peripheral blood, obtained on day 0 of MenACWY control vaccination. The genes are TRBV5-3 and TRBJ2-1, with TRBD2 matching 7 bases. TRBV5-3 is recorded as an ORF, its role being uncertain. The CDR3 DNA follows: TGTGCCAGAAGCTTGTTGGGCAGACTAAGACTAGCCCGAGAGAACAATGAGCAGTTCTTC. Translated, it gives CARSLLGRLRLARENNEQFF.